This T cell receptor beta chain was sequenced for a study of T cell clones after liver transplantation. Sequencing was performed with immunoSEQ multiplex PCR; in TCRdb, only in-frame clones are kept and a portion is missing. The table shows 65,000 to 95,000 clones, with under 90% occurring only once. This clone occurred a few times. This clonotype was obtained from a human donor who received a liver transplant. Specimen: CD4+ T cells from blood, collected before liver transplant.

The CDR3 protein is CASSLTSGQETQYF. Written as DNA, the CDR3 is TGTGCCAGCAGCTTAACGTCGGGCCAAGAGACCCAGTACTTC. The chain is built from TRBV7-9 and TRBJ2-5, with no clear D. Germline-derived CDR1 and CDR2 are SEHNR and FQNEAQ (reference sequence). This CDR3 contains 14 residues. Deletions cut 2 bases from V and 1 base from J, with 8 bases between. The full variable domain, completed using reference TRBV7-9 and TRBJ2-5, is DTGVSQNPRHKITKRGQNVTFRCDPISEHNRLYWYRQTLGQGPEFLTYFQNEAQLEKSRLLSDRFSAERPKGSFSTLEIQRTEQGDSAMYLCASSLTSGQETQYFGPGTRLLVL.